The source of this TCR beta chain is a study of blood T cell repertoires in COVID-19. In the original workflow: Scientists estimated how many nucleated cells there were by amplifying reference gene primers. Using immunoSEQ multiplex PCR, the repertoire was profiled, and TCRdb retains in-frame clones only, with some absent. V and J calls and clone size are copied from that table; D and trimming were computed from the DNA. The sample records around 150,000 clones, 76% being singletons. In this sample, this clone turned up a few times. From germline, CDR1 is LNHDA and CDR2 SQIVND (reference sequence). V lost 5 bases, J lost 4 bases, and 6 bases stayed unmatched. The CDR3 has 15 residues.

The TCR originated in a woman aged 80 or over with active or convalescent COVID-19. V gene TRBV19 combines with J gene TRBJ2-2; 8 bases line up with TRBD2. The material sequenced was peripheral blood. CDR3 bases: TGTGCCAGTAGTCTTTTCGGGGGGGGCACCGGGGAGCTGTTTTTT. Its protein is CASSLFGGGTGELFF.